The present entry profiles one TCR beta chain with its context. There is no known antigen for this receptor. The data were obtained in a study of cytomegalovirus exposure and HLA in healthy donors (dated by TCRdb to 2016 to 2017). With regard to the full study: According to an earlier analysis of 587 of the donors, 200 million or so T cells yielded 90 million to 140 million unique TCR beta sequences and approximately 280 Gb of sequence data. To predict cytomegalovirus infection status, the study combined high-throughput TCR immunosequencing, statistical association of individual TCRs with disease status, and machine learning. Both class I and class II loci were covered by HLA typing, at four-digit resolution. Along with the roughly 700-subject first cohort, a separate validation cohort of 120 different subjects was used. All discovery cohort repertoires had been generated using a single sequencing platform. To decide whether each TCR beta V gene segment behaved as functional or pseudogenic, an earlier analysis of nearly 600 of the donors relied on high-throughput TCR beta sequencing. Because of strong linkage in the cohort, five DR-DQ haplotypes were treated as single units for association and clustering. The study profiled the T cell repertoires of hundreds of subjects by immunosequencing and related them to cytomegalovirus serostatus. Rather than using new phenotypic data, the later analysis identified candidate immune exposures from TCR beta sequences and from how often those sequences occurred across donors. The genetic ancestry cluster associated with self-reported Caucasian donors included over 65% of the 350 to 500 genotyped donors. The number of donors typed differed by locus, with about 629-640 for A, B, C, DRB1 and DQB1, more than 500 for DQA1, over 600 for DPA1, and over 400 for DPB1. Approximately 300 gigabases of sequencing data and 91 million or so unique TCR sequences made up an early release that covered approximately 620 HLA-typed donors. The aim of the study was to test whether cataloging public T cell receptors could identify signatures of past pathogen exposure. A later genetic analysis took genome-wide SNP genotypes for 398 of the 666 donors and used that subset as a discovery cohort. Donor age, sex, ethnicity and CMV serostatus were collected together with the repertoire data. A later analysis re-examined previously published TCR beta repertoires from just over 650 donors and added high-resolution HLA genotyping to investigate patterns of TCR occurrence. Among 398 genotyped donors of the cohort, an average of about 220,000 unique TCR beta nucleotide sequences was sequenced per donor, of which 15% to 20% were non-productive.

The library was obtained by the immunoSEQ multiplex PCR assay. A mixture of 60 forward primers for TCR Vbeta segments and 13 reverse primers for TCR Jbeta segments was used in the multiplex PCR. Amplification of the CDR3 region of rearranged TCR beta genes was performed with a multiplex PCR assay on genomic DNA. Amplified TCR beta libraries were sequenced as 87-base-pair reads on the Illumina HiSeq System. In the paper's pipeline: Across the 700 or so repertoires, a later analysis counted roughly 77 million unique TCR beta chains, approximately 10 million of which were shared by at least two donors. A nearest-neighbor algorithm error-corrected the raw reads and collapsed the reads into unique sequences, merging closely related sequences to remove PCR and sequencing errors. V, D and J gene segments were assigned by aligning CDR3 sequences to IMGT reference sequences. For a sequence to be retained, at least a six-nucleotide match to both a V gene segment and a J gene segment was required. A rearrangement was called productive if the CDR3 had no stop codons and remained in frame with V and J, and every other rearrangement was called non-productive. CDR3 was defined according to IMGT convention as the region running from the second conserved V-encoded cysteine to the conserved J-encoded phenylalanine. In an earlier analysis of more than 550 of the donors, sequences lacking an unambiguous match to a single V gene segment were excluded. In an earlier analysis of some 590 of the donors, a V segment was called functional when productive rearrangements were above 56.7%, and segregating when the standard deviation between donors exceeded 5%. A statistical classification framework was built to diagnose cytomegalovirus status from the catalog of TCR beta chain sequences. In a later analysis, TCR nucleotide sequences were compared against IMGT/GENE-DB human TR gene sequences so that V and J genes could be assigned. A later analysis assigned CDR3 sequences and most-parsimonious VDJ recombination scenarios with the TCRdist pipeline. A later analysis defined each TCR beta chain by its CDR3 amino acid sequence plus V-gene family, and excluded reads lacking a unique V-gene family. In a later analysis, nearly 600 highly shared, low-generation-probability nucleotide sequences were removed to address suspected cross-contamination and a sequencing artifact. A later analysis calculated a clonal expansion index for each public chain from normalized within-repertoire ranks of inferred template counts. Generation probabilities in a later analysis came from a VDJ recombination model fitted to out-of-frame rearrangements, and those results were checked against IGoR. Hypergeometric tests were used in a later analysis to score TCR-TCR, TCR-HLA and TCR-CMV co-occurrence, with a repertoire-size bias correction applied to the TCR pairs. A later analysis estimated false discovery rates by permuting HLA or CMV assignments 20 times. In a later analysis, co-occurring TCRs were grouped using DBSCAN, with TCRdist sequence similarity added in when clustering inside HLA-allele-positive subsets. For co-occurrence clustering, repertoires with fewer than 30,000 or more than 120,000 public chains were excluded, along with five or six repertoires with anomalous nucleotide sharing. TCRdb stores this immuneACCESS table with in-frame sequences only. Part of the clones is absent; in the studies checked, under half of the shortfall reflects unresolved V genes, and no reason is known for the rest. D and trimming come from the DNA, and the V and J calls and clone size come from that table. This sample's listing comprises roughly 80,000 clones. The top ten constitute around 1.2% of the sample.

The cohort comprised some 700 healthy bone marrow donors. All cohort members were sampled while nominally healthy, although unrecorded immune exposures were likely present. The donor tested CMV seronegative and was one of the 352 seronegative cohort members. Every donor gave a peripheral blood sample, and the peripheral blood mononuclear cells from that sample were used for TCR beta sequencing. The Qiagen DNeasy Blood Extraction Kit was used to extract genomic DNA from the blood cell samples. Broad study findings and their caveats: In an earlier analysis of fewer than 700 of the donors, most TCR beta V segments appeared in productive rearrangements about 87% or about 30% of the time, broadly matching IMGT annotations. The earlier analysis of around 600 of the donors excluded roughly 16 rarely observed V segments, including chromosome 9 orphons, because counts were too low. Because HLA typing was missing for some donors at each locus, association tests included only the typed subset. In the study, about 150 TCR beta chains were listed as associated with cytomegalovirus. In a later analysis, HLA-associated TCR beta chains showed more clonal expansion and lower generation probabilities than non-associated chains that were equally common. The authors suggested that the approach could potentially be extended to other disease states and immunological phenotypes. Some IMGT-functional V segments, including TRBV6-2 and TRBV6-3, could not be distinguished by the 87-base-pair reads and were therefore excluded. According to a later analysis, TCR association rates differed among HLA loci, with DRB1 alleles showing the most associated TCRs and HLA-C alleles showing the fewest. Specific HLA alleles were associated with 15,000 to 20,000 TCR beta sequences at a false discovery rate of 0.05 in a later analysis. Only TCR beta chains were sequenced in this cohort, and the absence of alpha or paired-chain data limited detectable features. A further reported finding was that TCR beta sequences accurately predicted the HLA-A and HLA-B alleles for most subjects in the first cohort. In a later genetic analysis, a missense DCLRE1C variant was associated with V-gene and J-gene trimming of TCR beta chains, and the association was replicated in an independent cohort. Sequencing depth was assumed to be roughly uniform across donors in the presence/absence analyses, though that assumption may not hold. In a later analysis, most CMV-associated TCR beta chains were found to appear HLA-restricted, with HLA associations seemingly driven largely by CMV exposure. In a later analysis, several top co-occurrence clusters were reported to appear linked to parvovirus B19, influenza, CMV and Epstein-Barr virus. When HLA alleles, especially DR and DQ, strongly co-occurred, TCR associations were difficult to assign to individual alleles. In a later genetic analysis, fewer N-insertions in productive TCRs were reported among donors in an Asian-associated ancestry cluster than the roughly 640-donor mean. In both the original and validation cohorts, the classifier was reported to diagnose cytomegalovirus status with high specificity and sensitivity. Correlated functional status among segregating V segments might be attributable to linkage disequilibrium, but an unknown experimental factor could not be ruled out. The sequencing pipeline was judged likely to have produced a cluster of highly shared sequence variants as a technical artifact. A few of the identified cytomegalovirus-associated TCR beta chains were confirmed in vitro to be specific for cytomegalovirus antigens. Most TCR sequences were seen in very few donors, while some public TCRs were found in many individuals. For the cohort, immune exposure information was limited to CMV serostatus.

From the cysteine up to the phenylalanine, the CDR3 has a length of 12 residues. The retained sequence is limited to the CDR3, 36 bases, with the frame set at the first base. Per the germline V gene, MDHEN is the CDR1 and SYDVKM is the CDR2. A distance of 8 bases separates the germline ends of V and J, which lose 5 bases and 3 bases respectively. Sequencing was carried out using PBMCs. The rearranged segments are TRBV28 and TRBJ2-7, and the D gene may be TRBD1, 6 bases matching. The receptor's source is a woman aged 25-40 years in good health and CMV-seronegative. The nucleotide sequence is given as TGTGCCAGCAGTACAGGGATCTACGAGCAGTACTTC. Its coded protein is CASSTGIYEQYF.